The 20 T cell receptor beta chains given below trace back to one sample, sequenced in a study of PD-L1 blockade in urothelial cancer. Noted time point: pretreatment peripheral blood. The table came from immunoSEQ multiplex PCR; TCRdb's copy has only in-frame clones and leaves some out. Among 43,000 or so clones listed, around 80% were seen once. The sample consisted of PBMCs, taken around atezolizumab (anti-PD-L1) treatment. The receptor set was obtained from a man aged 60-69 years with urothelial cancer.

The CDR3 nucleotides read TGTGCCAGCGCCAGGGGGGTGGGAGTAGCGGGAGTTGATGAGCAGTTCTTC. Protein sequence: CASARGVGVAGVDEQFF. The J gene is TRBJ2-1, the V gene TRBV11-2; 9 bases line up with TRBD2. From germline, CDR1 is SGHAT and CDR2 FQNNGV. V trimming: 8 bases; J trimming: 8 bases; junction bases outside the gene matches: 19. This CDR3 has 17 residues.

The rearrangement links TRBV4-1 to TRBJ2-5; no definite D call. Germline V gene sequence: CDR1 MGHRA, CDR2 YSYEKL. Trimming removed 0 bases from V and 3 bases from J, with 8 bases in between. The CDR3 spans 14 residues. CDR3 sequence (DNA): TGCGCCAGCAGCCAAGAATACAGAGAAGAGACCCAGTACTTC. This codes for CASSQEYREETQYF.

CDR3 DNA: TGTGCCAGCAGTGGGGACAGGGTGGCCTATGGCTACACCTTC. This codes for CASSGDRVAYGYTF. The V and J genes are TRBV6-5 and TRBJ1-2, with TRBD1 identical over 9 bases. The CDR3 has 14 residues. Trimming cost V 5 bases and J 4 bases; bases outside gene matches: 5. In germline, CDR1 is MNHEY, CDR2 SVGAGI.

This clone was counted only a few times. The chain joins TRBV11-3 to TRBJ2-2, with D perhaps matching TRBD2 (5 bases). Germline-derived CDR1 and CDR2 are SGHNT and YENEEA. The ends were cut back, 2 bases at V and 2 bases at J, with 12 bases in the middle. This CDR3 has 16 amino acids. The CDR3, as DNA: TGTGCCAGCAGCTTAAGGACGGGGTTCAACACCGGGGAGCTGTTTTTT. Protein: CASSLRTGFNTGELFF.

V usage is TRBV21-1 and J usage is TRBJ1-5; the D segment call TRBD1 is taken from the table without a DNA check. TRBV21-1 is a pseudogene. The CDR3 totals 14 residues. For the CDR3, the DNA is TGTGCCAGCACCTGGACAGGGAGGAATCAGCCCCAGCATTTT. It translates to CASTWTGRNQPQHF.

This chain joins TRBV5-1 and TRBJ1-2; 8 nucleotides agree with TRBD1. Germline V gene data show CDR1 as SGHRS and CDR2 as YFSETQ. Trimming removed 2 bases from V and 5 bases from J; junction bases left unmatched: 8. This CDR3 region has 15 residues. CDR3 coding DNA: TGCGCCAGCAGCTTAGGACAGGGACCTCAGTATGGCTACACCTTC. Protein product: CASSLGQGPQYGYTF. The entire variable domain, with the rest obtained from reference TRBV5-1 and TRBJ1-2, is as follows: KAGVTQTPRYLIKTRGQQVTLSCSPISGHRSVSWYQQTPGQGLQFLFEYFSETQRNKGNFPGRFSGRQFSNSRSEMNVSTLELGDSALYLCASSLGQGPQYGYTFGSGTRLTVV.

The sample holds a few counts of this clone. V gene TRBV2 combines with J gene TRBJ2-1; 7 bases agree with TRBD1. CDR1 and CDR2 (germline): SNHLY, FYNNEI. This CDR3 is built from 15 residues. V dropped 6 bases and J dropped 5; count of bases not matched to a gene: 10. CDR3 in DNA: TGTGCCAGCAGAGACGTCCAGGGGGAAGACAATGAGCAGTTCTTC. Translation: CASRDVQGEDNEQFF. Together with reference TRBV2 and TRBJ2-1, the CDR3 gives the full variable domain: EPEVTQTPSHQVTQMGQEVILRCVPISNHLYFYWYRQILGQKVEFLVSFYNNEISEKSEIFDDQFSVERPDGSNFTLKIRSTKLEDSAMYFCASRDVQGEDNEQFFGPGTRLTVL.

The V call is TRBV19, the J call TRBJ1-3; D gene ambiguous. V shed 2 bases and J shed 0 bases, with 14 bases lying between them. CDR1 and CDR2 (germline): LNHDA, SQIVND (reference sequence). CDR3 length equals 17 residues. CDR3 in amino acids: CASSIYGLEDSGNTIYF. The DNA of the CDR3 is TGTGCCAGTAGTATATATGGTTTGGAGGACTCTGGAAACACCATATATTTT.

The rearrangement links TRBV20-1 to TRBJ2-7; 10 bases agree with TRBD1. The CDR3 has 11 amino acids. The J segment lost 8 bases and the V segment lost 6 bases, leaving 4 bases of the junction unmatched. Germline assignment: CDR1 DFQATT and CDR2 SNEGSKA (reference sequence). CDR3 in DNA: TGCAGTGCCGGGACAGGGGTACAGCAGTACTTC. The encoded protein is CSAGTGVQQYF.

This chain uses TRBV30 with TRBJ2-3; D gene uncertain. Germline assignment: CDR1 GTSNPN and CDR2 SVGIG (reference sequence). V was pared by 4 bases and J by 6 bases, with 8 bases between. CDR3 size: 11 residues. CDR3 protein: CAWTPRDTQYF. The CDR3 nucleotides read TGTGCCTGGACCCCTCGGGATACGCAGTATTTT.

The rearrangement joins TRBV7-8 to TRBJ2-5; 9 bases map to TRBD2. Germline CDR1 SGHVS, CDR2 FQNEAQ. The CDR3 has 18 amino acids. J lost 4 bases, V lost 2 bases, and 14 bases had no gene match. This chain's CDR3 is CASSLSRSGRGGTETQYF. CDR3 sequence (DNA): TGTGCCAGCAGCTTAAGCCGATCGGGGCGGGGGGGCACAGAGACCCAGTACTTC.

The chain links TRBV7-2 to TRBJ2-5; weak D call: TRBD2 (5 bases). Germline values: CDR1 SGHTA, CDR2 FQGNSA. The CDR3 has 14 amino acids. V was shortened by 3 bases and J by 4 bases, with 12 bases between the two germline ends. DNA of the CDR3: TGTGCCAGCAGCTTGTCCGGGATTGGAGAGACCCAGTACTTC. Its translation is CASSLSGIGETQYF.

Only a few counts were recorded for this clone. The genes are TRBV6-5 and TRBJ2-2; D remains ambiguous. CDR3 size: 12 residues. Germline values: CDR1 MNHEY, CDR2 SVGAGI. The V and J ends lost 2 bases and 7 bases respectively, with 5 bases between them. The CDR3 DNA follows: TGTGCCAGCAGTTACGGCGGCGGGGAGCTGTTTTTT. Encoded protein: CASSYGGGELFF.

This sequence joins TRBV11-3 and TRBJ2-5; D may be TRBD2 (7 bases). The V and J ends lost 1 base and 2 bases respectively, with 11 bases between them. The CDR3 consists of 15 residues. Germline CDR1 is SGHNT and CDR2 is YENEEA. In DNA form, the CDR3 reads TGTGCCAGCAGCTTAGCCGGGGGGCAGCAAGAGACCCAGTACTTC. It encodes CASSLAGGQQETQYF.

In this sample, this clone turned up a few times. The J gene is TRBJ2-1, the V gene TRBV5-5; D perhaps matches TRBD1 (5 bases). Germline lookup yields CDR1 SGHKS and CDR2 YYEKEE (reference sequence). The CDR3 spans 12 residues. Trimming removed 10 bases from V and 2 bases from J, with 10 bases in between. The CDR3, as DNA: TGTGCCTGCCAGGGTACCTACAATGAGCAGTTCTTC. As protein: CACQGTYNEQFF.

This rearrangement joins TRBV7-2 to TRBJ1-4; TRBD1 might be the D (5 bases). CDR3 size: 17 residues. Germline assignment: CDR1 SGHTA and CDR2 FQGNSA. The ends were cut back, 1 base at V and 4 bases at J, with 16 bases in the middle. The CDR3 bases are TGTGCCAGCAGCTTAGAGGGTCAGGGCAGGGTTAATGAAAAACTGTTTTTT. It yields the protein CASSLEGQGRVNEKLFF.

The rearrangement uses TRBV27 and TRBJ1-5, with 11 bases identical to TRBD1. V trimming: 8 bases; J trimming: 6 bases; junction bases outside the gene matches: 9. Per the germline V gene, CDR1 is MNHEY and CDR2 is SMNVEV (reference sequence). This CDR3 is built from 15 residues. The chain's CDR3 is CASSGTGGFSQPQHF. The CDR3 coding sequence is TGTGCCAGCTCCGGGACAGGGGGGTTTAGTCAGCCCCAGCATTTT.

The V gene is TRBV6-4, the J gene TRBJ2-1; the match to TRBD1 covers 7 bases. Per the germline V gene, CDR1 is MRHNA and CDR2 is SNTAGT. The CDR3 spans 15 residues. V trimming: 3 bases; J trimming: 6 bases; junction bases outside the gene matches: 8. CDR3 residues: CASSDRQGTINEQFF. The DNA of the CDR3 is TGTGCCAGCAGTGATAGACAGGGAACCATCAATGAGCAGTTCTTC.

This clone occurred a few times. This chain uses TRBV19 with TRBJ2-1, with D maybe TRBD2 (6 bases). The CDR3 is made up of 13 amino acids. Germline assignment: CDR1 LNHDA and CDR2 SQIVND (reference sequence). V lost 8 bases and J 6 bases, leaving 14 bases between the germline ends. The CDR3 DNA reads TGTGCCAGTCGGAGGGTGGGTATCAATGAGCAGTTCTTC. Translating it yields CASRRVGINEQFF.

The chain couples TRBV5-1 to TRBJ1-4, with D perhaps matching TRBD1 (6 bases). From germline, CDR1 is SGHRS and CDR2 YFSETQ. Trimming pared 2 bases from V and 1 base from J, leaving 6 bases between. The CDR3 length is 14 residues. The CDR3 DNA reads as TGCGCCAGCAGCTTACAGGGAACTAATGAAAAACTGTTTTTT. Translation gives CASSLQGTNEKLFF. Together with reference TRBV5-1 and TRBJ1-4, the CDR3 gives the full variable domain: KAGVTQTPRYLIKTRGQQVTLSCSPISGHRSVSWYQQTPGQGLQFLFEYFSETQRNKGNFPGRFSGRQFSNSRSEMNVSTLELGDSALYLCASSLQGTNEKLFFGSGTQLSVL.